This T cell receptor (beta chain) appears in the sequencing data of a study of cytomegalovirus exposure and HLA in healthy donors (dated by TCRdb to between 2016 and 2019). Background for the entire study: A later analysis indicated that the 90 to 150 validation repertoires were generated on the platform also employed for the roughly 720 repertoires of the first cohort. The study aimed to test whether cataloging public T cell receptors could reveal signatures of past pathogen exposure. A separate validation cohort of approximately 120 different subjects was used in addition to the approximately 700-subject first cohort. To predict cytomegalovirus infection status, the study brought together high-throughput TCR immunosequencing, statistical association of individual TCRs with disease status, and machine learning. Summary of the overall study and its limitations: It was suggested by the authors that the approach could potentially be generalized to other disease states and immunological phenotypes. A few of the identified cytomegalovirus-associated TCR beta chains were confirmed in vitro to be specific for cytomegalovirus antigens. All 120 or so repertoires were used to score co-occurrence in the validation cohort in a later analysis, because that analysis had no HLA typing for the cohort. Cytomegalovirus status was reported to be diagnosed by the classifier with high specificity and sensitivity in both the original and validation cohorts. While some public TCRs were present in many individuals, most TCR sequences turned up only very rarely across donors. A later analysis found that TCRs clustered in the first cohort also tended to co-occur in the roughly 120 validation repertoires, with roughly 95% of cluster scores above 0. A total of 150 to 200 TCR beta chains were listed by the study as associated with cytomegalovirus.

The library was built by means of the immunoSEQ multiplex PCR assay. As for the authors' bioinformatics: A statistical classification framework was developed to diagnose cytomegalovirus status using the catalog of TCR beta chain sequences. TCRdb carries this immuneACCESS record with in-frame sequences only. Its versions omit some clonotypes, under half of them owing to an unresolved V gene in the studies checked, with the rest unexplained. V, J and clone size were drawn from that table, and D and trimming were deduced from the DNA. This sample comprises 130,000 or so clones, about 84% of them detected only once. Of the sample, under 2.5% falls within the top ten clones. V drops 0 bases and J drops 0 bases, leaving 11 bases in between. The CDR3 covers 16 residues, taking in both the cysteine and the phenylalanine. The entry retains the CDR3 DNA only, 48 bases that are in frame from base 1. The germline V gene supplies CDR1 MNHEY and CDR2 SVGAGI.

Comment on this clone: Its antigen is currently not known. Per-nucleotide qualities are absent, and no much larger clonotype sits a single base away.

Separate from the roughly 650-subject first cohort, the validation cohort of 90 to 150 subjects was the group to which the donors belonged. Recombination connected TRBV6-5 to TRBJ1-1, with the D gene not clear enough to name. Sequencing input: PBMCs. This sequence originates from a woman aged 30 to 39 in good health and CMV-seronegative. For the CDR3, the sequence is CASSYSSLALNTEAFF. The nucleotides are TGTGCCAGCAGTTACTCGTCTCTGGCCTTGAACACTGAAGCTTTCTTT.